This T cell receptor (beta chain) was observed in a study of PD-L1 blockade in urothelial cancer (dated by TCRdb to 2016 to 2017). Looking at the study overall: Every patient began therapy around 2014 and was given atezolizumab 1,200 mg intravenously every 3 weeks. About 85% of the roughly 30 patients were males with bladder-origin urothelial cancer, and about 65% of the roughly 30 reported a prior smoking history. An ECOG performance status of 0 or 1 was recorded for the patients, and 0 to 3 prior chemotherapy regimens had been received by the patients. Blood samples were analyzed at two time points: 3 weeks after treatment start (second dose) and 6 weeks after treatment start. Blood samples gave a median of about 150,000 T cells and some 83,000 unique TCRs, with a median clonality of around 0.074. The study was an exploratory multi-omic analysis of somatic, immune and clinical correlates of response to PD-L1 blockade with atezolizumab in urothelial cancer. TCR sequencing covered pretreatment tumor samples and matched, serially collected peripheral blood taken before and after atezolizumab treatment. Durable clinical benefit meant progression-free survival longer than 6 months, and TCR features were also tested against progression-free and overall survival. In the same patients, whole exome sequencing and RNA sequencing of pretreatment tumors were performed in addition to TCR sequencing. Roughly ten patients achieved durable clinical benefit and approximately 20 did not. Some 30 patients had pretreatment blood TCR-seq, some 25 had at least one posttreatment blood collection, and some 25 had tumor TCR-seq. Summary of the overall study and its limitations: Because the sample size was small (n of about 30) and many exploratory analyses were performed, the results are intended to be hypothesis-generating. A pretreatment peripheral blood TCR clonality below the median was linked to improved progression-free and overall survival. At 3 weeks after the start of treatment, tumor-associated TCR clones in peripheral blood had expanded more in patients with durable benefit (n ≈ 20, p = 0.022).

Synthetic TCR analog templates were spiked into each PCR to estimate absolute template abundance from read counts. TCRbeta CDR3 regions were amplified from genomic DNA with bias-controlled V and J gene primers using the immunoSEQ assay. Sequencing of rearranged TCRbeta segments was performed at approximately 20X coverage. The source study handled its data this way. Sequencing errors were corrected by clustering and CDR3s were annotated against IMGT to assign V, D and J genes. Only productive TCRbeta rearrangements were used in downstream analyses, excluding out-of-frame or stop-codon sequences. Clonality was calculated as one minus the Shannon entropy normalized by the log of the number of unique productive sequences. Clones differing between time points or between blood and tumor were identified by Fisher's exact test with Benjamini-Hochberg correction at adjusted p below 0.01. TCRdb mirrors the immuneACCESS table, restricted to in-frame sequences. Some clones are absent from its copies; in checked studies, under half trace to an unresolved V gene, and the reason for the others is unknown. Clone size and V and J calls were adopted from that table, with D and trimming inferred from the DNA. Here the sample has under 130,000 clones; around 85% occur a single time. The top ten hold around 2.4% of the sample.

The cohort included about 27 patients with locally advanced or metastatic urothelial carcinoma who were treated at Memorial Sloan Kettering on a trial protocol. Peripheral blood mononuclear cells were collected from each patient pretreatment and during treatment, giving between 1 and 8 total time points per patient. The Qiagen DNeasy Blood extraction kit was used to purify genomic DNA from total PBMCs and tumor samples. PBMCs were collected pretreatment and during treatment, and were isolated and stored as previously described. The CDR3 covers 15 residues, taking in both the cysteine and the phenylalanine. Only the CDR3 part of the read is kept: 45 bases, read in frame from the first base. Here V drops 4 bases and J drops 4 bases, and the junction holds 7 bases not matched to any gene. The germline V gene (reference sequence) provides CDR1 SEHNR and CDR2 FQNEAQ. This clone was recorded only once. Its antigen remains undetermined. No base quality information exists; no much larger clone differs at one position.

In this chain, TRBV7-9 is recombined with TRBJ2-5, with 9 bases matching TRBD1. This receptor was identified in a man aged 50-60 years with urothelial cancer. The specimen was PBMCs, collected around atezolizumab (anti-PD-L1) treatment. CDR3 protein: CASSWGGTGSETQYF. The sequence in DNA is TGTGCCAGCAGCTGGGGAGGGACAGGGTCAGAGACCCAGTACTTC.